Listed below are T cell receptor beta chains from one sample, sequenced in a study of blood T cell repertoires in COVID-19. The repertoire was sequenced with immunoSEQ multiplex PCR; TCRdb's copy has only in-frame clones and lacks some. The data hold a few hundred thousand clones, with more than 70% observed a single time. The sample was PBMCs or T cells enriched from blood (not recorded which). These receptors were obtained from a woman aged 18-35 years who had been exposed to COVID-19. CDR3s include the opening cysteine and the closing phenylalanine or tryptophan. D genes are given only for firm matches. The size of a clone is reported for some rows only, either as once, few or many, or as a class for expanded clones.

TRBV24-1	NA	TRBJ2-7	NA	TGTGCCACCAGTGACCGGACTAAACTAATCTACGAGCAGTACTTC	CATSDRTKLIYEQYF
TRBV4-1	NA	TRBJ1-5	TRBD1	TGCGCCAGCAGCCAAGTGGGACAGGGGTTATTGGGCAATCAGCCCCAGCATTTT	CASSQVGQGLLGNQPQHF
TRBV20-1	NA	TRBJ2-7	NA	TGCAGTGCTAGAGCCCAGTACGAGCAGTACTTC	CSARAQYEQYF
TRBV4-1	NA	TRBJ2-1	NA	TGCGCCAGCAGCCAACCGAGCTCCTACAATGAGCAGTTCTTC	CASSQPSSYNEQFF
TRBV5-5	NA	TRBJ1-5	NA	TGTGCCAGCAGCTTAGGACAGATCAATCAGCCCCAGCATTTT	CASSLGQINQPQHF
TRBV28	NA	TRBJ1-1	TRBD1	TGTGCCAGCAGCCGCGGGGGCACAGGGGGGATATATACTGAAGCTTTCTTT	CASSRGGTGGIYTEAFF
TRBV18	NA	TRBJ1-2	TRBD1	TGTGCCAGCTCACCACGACAGGGTCACTATGGCTACACCTTC	CASSPRQGHYGYTF
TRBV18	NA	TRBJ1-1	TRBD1	TGTGCCAGCTCACGGGAGGGACAGGGCGCGGGGCCTGAAGCTTTCTTT	CASSREGQGAGPEAFF
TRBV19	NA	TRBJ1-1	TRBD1	TGTGCCAGTAGTGCGGGACAGGGGAACACTGAAGCTTTCTTT	CASSAGQGNTEAFF
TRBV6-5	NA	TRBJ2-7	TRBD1	TGTGCCAGCGCCCGACCGGACAGGGACGAGCAGTACTTC	CASARPDRDEQYF
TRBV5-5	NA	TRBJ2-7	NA	TGTGCCAGCAGCTTGGGCAGGGCCCTAAGCTCCTACGAGCAGTACTTC	CASSLGRALSSYEQYF
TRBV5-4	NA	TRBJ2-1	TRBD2	TGTGCCAGCAGCTGGGAGGGACTTAACAATGAGCAGTTCTTC	CASSWEGLNNEQFF
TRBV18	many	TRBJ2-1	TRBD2	TGTGCCAGCTCTTCGGGACTAGCGGAGAATGAGCAGTTCTTC	CASSSGLAENEQFF
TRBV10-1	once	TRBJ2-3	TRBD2	TGCGCCAGCGGACTAGCGGACCGTCGCACGCAGTATTTT	CASGLADRRTQYF
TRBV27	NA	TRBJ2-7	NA	TGTGCCAGCAGTTTATCGGACCGGACAAGGGAGCAGTACTTC	CASSLSDRTREQYF
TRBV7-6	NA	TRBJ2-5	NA	TGTGCCAGCAGCCCACTAGGGGGGGGCGGTGAGACCCAGTACTTC	CASSPLGGGGETQYF
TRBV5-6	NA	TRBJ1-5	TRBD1	TGTGCCAGCAGTCGGGGACAGGGCGGAGGGACTAGCAATCAGCCCCAGCATTTT	CASSRGQGGGTSNQPQHF
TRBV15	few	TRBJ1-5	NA	TGTGCCACCAGCAGGGAACCAGGGGTTCAGCCCCAGCATTTT	CATSREPGVQPQHF
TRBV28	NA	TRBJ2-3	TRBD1	TGTGCCAGCACACAGGGGCGCGGGACAGATACGCAGTATTTT	CASTQGRGTDTQYF
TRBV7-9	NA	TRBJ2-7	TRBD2	TGTGCCAGCAGCTTGGGTAGCGGGGGACGCCTACACTCCTACGAGCAGTACTTC	CASSLGSGGRLHSYEQYF